Shown below are 2 T cell receptor beta chains from a single sample sequenced in a study of beta chain features in type 1 diabetes. Every bit of the isolated RNA underwent reverse transcription, so sequencing read expressed TCRB transcripts. This table comes from immunoSEQ multiplex PCR, and its TCRdb copy is limited to in-frame clones, with some not included. The data hold 350,000 to 450,000 clones, with over 11% observed a single time. The specimen was naive CD4+ T cells from blood. The receptors originated from a man aged 25 to 40 in good health.

The chain couples TRBV7-2 to TRBJ1-5, with 11 bases identical to TRBD1. The CDR3 contains 16 residues. The germline V gene has CDR1 SGHTA and CDR2 FQGNSA. V was pared by 5 bases and J by 3 bases, with 6 bases of the junction left unmatched. CDR3 DNA sequence: TGTGCCAGCAGCCTGGACAGGGGGCAGCCCAATCAGCCCCAGCATTTT. Protein: CASSLDRGQPNQPQHF. The complete variable domain, with remaining parts taken from reference TRBV7-2 and TRBJ1-5, reads GAGVSQSPSNKVTEKGKDVELRCDPISGHTALYWYRQSLGQGLEFLIYFQGNSAPDKSGLPSDRFSAERTGGSVSTLTIQRTQQEDSAVYLCASSLDRGQPNQPQHFGDGTRLSIL.

This chain joins TRBV18 and TRBJ2-3; D gene unclear. Germline V gene lookup returns CDR1 KGHSH and CDR2 LQKENI. V was clipped by 0 bases and J by 5 bases, with 6 bases between them. CDR3 length equals 13 residues. CDR3 in DNA: TGTGCCAGCTCACCACCTCTAAAAGATACGCAGTATTTT. It specifies CASSPPLKDTQYF. The whole variable domain, filled in from reference TRBV18 and TRBJ2-3, reads NAGVMQNPRHLVRRRGQEARLRCSPMKGHSHVYWYRQLPEEGLKFMVYLQKENIIDESGMPKERFSAEFPKEGPSILRIQQVVRGDSAAYFCASSPPLKDTQYFGPGTRLTVL.